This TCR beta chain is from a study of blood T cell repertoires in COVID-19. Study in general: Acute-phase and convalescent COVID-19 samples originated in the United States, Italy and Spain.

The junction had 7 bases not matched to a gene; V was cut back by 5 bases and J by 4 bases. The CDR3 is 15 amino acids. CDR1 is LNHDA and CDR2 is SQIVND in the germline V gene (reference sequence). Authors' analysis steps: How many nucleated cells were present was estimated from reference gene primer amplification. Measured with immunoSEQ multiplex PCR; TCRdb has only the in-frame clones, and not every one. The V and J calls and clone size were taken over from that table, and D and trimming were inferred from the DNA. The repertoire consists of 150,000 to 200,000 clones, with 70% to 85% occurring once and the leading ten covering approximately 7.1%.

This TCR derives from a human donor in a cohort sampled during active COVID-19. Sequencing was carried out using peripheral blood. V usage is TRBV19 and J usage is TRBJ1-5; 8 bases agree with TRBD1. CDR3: CASSSSDRVNQPQHF. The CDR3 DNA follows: TGTGCCAGTAGTTCTTCGGACAGGGTAAATCAGCCCCAGCATTTT. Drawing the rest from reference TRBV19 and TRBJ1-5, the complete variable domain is DGGITQSPKYLFRKEGQNVTLSCEQNLNHDAMYWYRQDPGQGLRLIYYSQIVNDFQKGDIAEGYSVSREKKESFPLTVTSAQKNPTAFYLCASSSSDRVNQPQHFGDGTRLSIL.